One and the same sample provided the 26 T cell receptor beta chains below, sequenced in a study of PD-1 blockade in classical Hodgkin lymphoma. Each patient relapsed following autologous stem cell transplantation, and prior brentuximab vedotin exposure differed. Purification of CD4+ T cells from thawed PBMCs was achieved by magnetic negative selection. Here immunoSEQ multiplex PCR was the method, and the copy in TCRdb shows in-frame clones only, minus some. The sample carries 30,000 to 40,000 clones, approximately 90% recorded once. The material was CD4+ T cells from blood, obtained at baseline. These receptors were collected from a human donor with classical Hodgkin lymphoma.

The CDR3 protein is CASNQDSSTGELFF. The CDR3 region has the DNA TGTGCCAGCAATCAGGACAGCAGTACCGGGGAGCTGTTTTTT. The rearrangement links TRBV2 to TRBJ2-2, with a possible D match to TRBD1 (6 bases). V was trimmed by 7 bases and J by 5 bases, leaving 14 bases between them. Germline V gives CDR1 SNHLY, CDR2 FYNNEI. This CDR3 spans 14 amino acids.

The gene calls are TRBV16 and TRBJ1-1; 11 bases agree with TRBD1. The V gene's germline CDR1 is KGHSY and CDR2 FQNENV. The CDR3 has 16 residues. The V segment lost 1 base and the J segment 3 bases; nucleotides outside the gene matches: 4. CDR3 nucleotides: TGTGCCAGCAGCCAATTTGGGACAGGGGGGGACACTGAAGCTTTCTTT. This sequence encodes CASSQFGTGGDTEAFF.

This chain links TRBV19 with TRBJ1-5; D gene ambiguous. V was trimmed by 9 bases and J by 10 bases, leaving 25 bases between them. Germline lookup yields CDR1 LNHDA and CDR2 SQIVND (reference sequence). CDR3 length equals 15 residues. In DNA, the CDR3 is TGTGCCAGCCAGCCCTGGGGTAGTGGTGTCTTACCCCAGCATTTT. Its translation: CASQPWGSGVLPQHF.

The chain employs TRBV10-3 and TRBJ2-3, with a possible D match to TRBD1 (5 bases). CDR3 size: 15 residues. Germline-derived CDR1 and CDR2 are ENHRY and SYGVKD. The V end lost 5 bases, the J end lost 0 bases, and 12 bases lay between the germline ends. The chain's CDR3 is CAISLQTASTDTQYF. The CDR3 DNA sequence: TGTGCCATCAGTTTACAGACAGCCAGCACAGATACGCAGTATTTT.

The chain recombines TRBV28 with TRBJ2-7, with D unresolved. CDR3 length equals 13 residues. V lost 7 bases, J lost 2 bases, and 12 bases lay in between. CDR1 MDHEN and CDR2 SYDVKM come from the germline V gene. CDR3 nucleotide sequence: TGTGCCAGCACCTCCGGCAGTCCCTACGAGCAGTACTTC. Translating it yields CASTSGSPYEQYF.

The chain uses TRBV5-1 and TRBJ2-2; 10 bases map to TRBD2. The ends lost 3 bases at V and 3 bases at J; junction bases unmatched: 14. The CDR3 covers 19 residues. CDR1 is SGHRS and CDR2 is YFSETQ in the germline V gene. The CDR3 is CASSSSGTSALRDTGELFF. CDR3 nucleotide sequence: TGCGCCAGCAGCTCCTCCGGGACTAGCGCCCTAAGAGACACCGGGGAGCTGTTTTTT.

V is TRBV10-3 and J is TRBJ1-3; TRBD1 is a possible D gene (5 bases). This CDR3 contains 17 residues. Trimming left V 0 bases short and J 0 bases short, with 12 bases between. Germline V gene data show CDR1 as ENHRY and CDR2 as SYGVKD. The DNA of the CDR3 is TGTGCCATCAGTGAGTCTCGGGGACGTGGCTCTGGAAACACCATATATTTT. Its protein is CAISESRGRGSGNTIYF.

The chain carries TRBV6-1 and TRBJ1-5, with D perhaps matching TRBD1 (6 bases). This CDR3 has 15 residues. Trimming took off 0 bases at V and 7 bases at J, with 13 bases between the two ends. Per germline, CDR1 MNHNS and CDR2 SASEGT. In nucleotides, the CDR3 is TGTGCCAGCAGTGAAGCAATGACAGGCGGACAGCCCCAGCATTTT. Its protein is CASSEAMTGGQPQHF.

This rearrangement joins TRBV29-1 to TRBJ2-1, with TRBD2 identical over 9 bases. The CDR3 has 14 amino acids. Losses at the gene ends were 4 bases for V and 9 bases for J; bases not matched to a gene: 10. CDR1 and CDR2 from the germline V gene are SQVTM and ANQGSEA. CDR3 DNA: TGCAGCGTTGGGCGGCGGGAGGGCCGATCTGAGCAGTTCTTC. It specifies CSVGRREGRSEQFF.

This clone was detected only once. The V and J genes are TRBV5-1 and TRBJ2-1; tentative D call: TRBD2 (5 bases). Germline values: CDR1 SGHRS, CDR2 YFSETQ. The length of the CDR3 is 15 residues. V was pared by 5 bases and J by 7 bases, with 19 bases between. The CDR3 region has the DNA TGCGCCAGCAGGGATCATAGCGCCCGAAGGAATGAGCAGTTCTTC. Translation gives CASRDHSARRNEQFF. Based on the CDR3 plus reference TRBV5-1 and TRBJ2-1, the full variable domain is KAGVTQTPRYLIKTRGQQVTLSCSPISGHRSVSWYQQTPGQGLQFLFEYFSETQRNKGNFPGRFSGRQFSNSRSEMNVSTLELGDSALYLCASRDHSARRNEQFFGPGTRLTVL.

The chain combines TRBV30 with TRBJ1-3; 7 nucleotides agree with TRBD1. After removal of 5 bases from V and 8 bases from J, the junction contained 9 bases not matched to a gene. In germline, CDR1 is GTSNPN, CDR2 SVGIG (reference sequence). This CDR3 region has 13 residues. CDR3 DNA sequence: TGTGCCTGGGATCGACAGGGAGGAGACACCATATATTTT. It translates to CAWDRQGGDTIYF. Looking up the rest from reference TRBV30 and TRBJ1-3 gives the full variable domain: SQTIHQWPATLVQPVGSPLSLECTVEGTSNPNLYWYRQAAGRGLQLLFYSVGIGQISSEVPQNLSASRPQDRQFILSSKKLLLSDSGFYLCAWDRQGGDTIYFGEGSWLTVV.

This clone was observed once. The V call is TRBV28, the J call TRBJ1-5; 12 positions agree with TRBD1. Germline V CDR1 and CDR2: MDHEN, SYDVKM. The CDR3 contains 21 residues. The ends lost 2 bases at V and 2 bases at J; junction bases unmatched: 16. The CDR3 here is CASSLRRAGTGGFLGNQPQHF. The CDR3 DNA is TGTGCCAGCAGTTTACGCCGGGCGGGGACAGGGGGCTTTCTTGGCAATCAGCCCCAGCATTTT.

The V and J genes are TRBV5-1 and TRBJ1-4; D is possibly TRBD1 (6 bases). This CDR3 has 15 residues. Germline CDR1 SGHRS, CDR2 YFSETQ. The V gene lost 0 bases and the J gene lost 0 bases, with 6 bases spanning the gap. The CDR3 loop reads CASSLEGATNEKLFF. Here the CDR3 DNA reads TGCGCCAGCAGCTTGGAGGGGGCAACTAATGAAAAACTGTTTTTT.

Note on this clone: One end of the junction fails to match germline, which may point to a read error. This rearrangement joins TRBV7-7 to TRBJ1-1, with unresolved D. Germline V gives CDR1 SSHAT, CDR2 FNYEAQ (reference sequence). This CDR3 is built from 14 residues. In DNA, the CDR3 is TGTGCTAGCAGCTTATCGAGCATGAACACTGAAGCTTTCTTT. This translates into CASSLSSMNTEAFF.

The CDR3 nucleotides are TGTGCCAGCTCCCCCACTAGTAAACGTTCCTACGAGCAGTACTTC. Amino acids: CASSPTSKRSYEQYF. This sequence joins TRBV18 and TRBJ2-7, with D possibly being TRBD2 (5 bases). Germline V gene lookup returns CDR1 KGHSH and CDR2 LQKENI. Trimming took 6 bases from V and 1 from J, leaving 16 bases between them. The length of the CDR3 is 15 residues. Using reference TRBV18 and TRBJ2-7 for the parts outside the CDR3, the full variable domain is NAGVMQNPRHLVRRRGQEARLRCSPMKGHSHVYWYRQLPEEGLKFMVYLQKENIIDESGMPKERFSAEFPKEGPSILRIQQVVRGDSAAYFCASSPTSKRSYEQYFGPGTRLTVT.

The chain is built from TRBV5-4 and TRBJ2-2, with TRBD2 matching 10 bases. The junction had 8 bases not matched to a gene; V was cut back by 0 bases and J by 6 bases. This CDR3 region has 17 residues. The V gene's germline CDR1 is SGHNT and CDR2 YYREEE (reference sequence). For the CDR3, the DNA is TGTGCCAGCAGCTTGGCTAGCGGGAGTAAGTTCGCCGGGGAGCTGTTTTTT. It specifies CASSLASGSKFAGELFF.

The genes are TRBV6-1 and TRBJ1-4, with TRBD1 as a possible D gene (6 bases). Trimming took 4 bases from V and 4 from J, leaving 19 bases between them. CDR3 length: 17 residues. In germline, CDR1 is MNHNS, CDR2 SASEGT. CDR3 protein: CASSVIFRGQGNEKLFF. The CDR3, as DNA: TGTGCCAGCAGTGTAATTTTCAGGGGTCAGGGTAATGAAAAACTGTTTTTT.

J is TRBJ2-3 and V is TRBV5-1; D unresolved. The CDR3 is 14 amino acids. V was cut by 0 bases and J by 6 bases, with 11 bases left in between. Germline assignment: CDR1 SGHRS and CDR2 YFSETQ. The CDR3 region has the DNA TGCGCCAGCAGCTTGGGGACCCCCGGTGATACGCAGTATTTT. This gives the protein CASSLGTPGDTQYF.

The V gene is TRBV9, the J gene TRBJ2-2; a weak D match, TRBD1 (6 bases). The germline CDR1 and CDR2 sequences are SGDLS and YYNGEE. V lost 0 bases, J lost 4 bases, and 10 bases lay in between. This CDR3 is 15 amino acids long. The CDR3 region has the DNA TGTGCCAGCAGCGTAGGGGGGACACTCACCGGGGAGCTGTTTTTT. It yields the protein CASSVGGTLTGELFF.

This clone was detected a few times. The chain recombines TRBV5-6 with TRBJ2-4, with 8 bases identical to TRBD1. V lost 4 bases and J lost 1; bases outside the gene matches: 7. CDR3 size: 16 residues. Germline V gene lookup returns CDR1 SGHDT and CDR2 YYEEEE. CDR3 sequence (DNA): TGTGCCAGCAGCCCAAACAGGGGGGCTGCCAAAAACATTCAGTACTTC. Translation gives CASSPNRGAAKNIQYF.

The CDR3 coding sequence is TGTGCCAGCAGCCCGACAGGGCCGAGAAACACCCAGTACTTC. Encoded protein: CASSPTGPRNTQYF. This sequence joins TRBV7-9 and TRBJ2-5, with 7 bases aligning to TRBD1. The ends lost 5 bases at V and 8 bases at J; junction bases unmatched: 11. CDR3 length: 14 amino acids. CDR1 is SEHNR, CDR2 FQNEAQ, per germline (reference sequence).

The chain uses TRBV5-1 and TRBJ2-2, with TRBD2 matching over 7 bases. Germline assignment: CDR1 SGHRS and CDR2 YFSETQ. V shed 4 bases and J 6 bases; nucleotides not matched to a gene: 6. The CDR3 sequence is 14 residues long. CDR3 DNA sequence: TGCGCCAGCAGCGGGAGGGCCCAGGCCGGGGAGCTGTTTTTT. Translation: CASSGRAQAGELFF.

CDR3 sequence: CASSSTGGETQYF. The CDR3 nucleotides are TGTGCCAGCAGCTCGACAGGGGGAGAGACCCAGTACTTC. The chain is built from TRBV7-6 and TRBJ2-5; 9 nucleotides align to TRBD1. This CDR3 comprises 13 residues. CDR1 and CDR2 from the germline V gene are SGHVS and FNYEAQ. V lost 4 bases, J lost 4 bases, and 1 base stayed unmatched. Full variable domain (rest looked up from reference TRBV7-6 and TRBJ2-5): GAGVSQSPRYKVTKRGQDVALRCDPISGHVSLYWYRQALGQGPEFLTYFNYEAQQDKSGLPNDRFSAERPEGSISTLTIQRTEQRDSAMYRCASSSTGGETQYFGPGTRLLVL.

CDR3 DNA: TGCAGCGTTGAGAAATTAGAAGGTGGTAAACTGTTTTTT. It is translated as CSVEKLEGGKLFF. V is TRBV29-1 and J is TRBJ1-4; D unresolved. The CDR3 totals 13 residues. Germline V lookup: CDR1 SQVTM, CDR2 ANQGSEA. The ends were cut back, 3 bases at V and 11 bases at J, with 16 bases in the middle.

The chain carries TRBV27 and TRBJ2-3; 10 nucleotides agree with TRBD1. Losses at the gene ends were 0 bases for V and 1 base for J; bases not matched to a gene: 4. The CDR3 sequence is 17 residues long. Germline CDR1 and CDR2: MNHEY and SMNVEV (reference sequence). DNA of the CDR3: TGTGCCAGCAGTTTATCTTCCGGGACAGGGGGCACAGATACGCAGTATTTT. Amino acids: CASSLSSGTGGTDTQYF.

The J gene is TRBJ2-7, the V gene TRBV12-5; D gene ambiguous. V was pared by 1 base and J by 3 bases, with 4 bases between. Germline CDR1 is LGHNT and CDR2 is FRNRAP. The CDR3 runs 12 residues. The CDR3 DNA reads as TGTGCTAGTGGTTTGGACCTCTACGAGCAGTACTTC. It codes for CASGLDLYEQYF.